The 20 T cell receptor beta chains presented below share a single source sample, sequenced in a study of Ad26.COV2.S vaccination and SARS-CoV-2 variants. Treatment noted: around 19 received Ad26.COV2.S at low or high dose, single or two shots; roughly five received placebo; per-sample allocation not given. Samples analyzed were those drawn on day 63 after the first vaccine or placebo injection. The assay was immunoSEQ multiplex PCR, and TCRdb's table has in-frame clones only and misses some. Of around 250,000 clones listed, about 89% are singletons. Source: peripheral blood, taken in a trial of Ad26.COV2.S vaccine versus placebo. These receptors all come from a person aged 18-60 years who received the Ad26.COV2.S COVID-19 vaccine or a placebo.

The DNA of the CDR3 is TGTGCCAGCAGCCGGGACAGGGCGGAGACCCAGTACTTC. Residues: CASSRDRAETQYF. The rearrangement links TRBV6-5 to TRBJ2-5; 9 bases line up with TRBD1. The trim removed 6 bases at V and 5 bases at J, leaving 4 bases unmatched. This CDR3 is 13 amino acids long. Germline CDR1 reads MNHEY; CDR2 reads SVGAGI.

The chain has TRBV5-5 and TRBJ1-6, with D uncertain. CDR3 length: 14 amino acids. Trimming shortened V by 3 bases and J by 3 bases, and 7 bases separated the two germline ends. Looked up from germline, CDR1 is SGHKS and CDR2 is YYEKEE (reference sequence). DNA of the CDR3: TGTGCCAGCAGCTCCGGGATCTATAATTCACCCCTCCACTTT. This sequence encodes CASSSGIYNSPLHF.

The rearrangement joins TRBV29-1 to TRBJ2-3, with 8 bases fitting TRBD2. Germline trimming cut 6 bases from V and 0 bases from J; bases unmatched to any gene: 8. This CDR3 has 15 residues. Germline V gives CDR1 SQVTM, CDR2 ANQGSEA. The CDR3 loop is CSVALGGRSTDTQYF. The CDR3 DNA sequence: TGCAGCGTGGCCCTCGGCGGGAGGAGCACAGATACGCAGTATTTT.

The chain combines TRBV6-5 with TRBJ1-3, with unresolved D. The germline CDR1 and CDR2 sequences are MNHEY and SVGAGI. Trimming shortened V by 6 bases and J by 0 bases, and 12 bases separated the two germline ends. The CDR3 covers 15 residues. The CDR3 DNA sequence: TGTGCCAGCAGCCGGAGTGGCTTCTCTGGAAACACCATATATTTT. It yields the protein CASSRSGFSGNTIYF.

V is TRBV11-3 and J is TRBJ1-3, with 7 bases lining up with TRBD1. CDR1 and CDR2 (germline): SGHNT, YENEEA. V lost 1 base to trimming and J lost 8 bases; unmatched junction nucleotides: 2. The CDR3 runs 13 residues. CDR3 nucleotides: TGTGCCAGCAGCTTAGTCCAGGGGGACACCATATATTTT. Its translation: CASSLVQGDTIYF.

The J gene is TRBJ1-3, the V gene TRBV19; unclear D gene. The CDR3 covers 13 residues. V gave up 7 bases and J gave up 0 bases, with 7 bases separating them. Per germline, CDR1 LNHDA and CDR2 SQIVND (reference sequence). In DNA form, the CDR3 reads TGTGCCAGTAATCTGGCCTCTGGAAACACCATATATTTT. This translates into CASNLASGNTIYF.

This chain joins TRBV30 and TRBJ2-4; the D gene is possibly TRBD1 (6 bases). CDR1 is GTSNPN and CDR2 is SVGIG in the germline V gene (reference sequence). The length of the CDR3 is 13 residues. V lost 0 bases and J lost 6, with 9 bases in between. Here the CDR3 reads CAWSVGGINIQYF. DNA for the CDR3: TGTGCCTGGAGTGTTGGGGGCATAAACATTCAGTACTTC.

The chain carries TRBV5-6 and TRBJ1-2; tentative D call: TRBD1 (6 bases). The CDR3 length is 13 residues. The germline V gene has CDR1 SGHDT and CDR2 YYEEEE. Deletions cut 0 bases from V and 6 bases from J, with 9 bases between. CDR3 loop: CASSLEQGDGYTF. The CDR3, as DNA: TGTGCCAGCAGCTTGGAACAGGGAGATGGCTACACCTTC.

This chain joins TRBV7-2 and TRBJ2-7; 7 nucleotides line up with TRBD2. This CDR3 comprises 13 residues. The V gene's germline CDR1 is SGHTA and CDR2 FQGNSA. V shed 5 bases, J shed 6 bases, and the junction held 7 bases outside the gene matches. CDR3 bases: TGTGCCAGCAGCCAAGGACTAGTTGGCGAGCAGTACTTC. Amino acids: CASSQGLVGEQYF.

The chain is built from TRBV15 and TRBJ2-3; TRBD2 matches 10 bases. This CDR3 region has 14 residues. Germline V CDR1 and CDR2: LNHNV, YYDKDF (reference sequence). Trimming cost V 8 bases and J 5 bases; bases outside gene matches: 7. The CDR3 reads CATSSGGAIDTQYF. The CDR3 DNA reads as TGTGCCACCTCGAGCGGGGGGGCAATAGATACGCAGTATTTT.

The chain uses TRBV12-3 or TRBV12-4 and TRBJ2-7; no definite D call. The length of the CDR3 is 12 residues. V gave up 6 bases and J gave up 2 bases, with 8 bases separating them. CDR3 sequence: CASRGSTYEQYF. Written as DNA, the CDR3 is TGTGCCAGCAGAGGTAGTACCTACGAGCAGTACTTC.

This clone was detected only once. The chain links TRBV3-1 (or the pseudogene TRBV3-2) to TRBJ1-6; D not resolved. V lost 4 bases to trimming and J lost 4 bases, with 14 bases between them. CDR1 is LGHDT and CDR2 is YNNKEL in the germline V gene (reference sequence). The CDR3 is made up of 16 amino acids. CDR3 region: CASSPGWAAYNSPLHF. As DNA, the CDR3 is TGTGCCAGCAGCCCGGGGTGGGCGGCTTATAATTCACCCCTCCACTTT.

This chain joins TRBV28 and TRBJ1-4; D gene ambiguous. The CDR3 totals 14 residues. V lost 1 base and J lost 7, with 10 bases in between. The germline CDR1 and CDR2 sequences are MDHEN and SYDVKM. CDR3 DNA: TGTGCCAGCAGTTTATCCGGGGTTACTGAAAAACTGTTTTTT. Protein product: CASSLSGVTEKLFF.

The rearrangement joins TRBV6-6 to TRBJ1-2, with a possible D match to TRBD1 (5 bases). Trimming stripped 0 bases from V and 5 bases from J, with 10 bases between. The length of the CDR3 is 14 residues. The germline gives CDR1 MNHNY, CDR2 SVGAGI (reference sequence). CDR3 residues: CASSYSQTAYGYTF. For the CDR3, the DNA is TGTGCCAGCAGTTACTCACAGACAGCTTATGGCTACACCTTC.

J is TRBJ1-1 and V is TRBV19; D not resolved. V lost 7 bases to trimming and J lost 3 bases, with 15 bases between them. Germline V lookup: CDR1 LNHDA, CDR2 SQIVND (reference sequence). CDR3 size: 14 residues. The CDR3 region is CASTGGFLDTEAFF. CDR3 DNA: TGTGCCAGTACAGGAGGGTTTTTGGACACTGAAGCTTTCTTT.

This sequence joins TRBV6-1 and TRBJ2-7; D unresolved. CDR3 length: 15 amino acids. The V end lost 2 bases, the J end lost 1 base, and 12 bases lay between the germline ends. Germline CDR1 and CDR2: MNHNS and SASEGT. Here the CDR3 reads CASSESHGRSYEQYF. CDR3 coding DNA: TGTGCCAGCAGTGAATCCCATGGCAGATCCTACGAGCAGTACTTC.

This clone appeared once. The V gene is TRBV19, the J gene TRBJ2-2; 8 bases agree with TRBD2. V lost 8 bases and J lost 0; bases outside the gene matches: 5. Per the germline V gene, CDR1 is LNHDA and CDR2 is SQIVND (reference sequence). The CDR3 consists of 15 residues. In DNA form, the CDR3 reads TGTGCCAGTTTTCCGGGAGGGGCGAACACCGGGGAGCTGTTTTTT. Its protein product is CASFPGGANTGELFF.

The V gene is TRBV12-3 or TRBV12-4, the J gene TRBJ2-7; TRBD2 is a possible D gene (5 bases). This CDR3 comprises 13 residues. Trimming took 3 bases from V and 2 from J, leaving 8 bases between them. The CDR3 bases are TGTGCCAGCAGTTTTGAGGGTACCTACGAGCAGTACTTC. As protein: CASSFEGTYEQYF.

CDR3 protein: CASGLGRTEYNYGYTF. CDR3 in DNA: TGTGCTAGTGGTTTGGGCCGGACAGAGTATAACTATGGCTACACCTTC. The V call is TRBV12-5, the J call TRBJ1-2; tentative D call: TRBD1 (6 bases). The ends were cut back, 1 base at V and 1 base at J, with 13 bases in the middle. CDR1 LGHNT and CDR2 FRNRAP come from the germline V gene. The CDR3 totals 16 residues.

The chain carries TRBV6-2 or TRBV6-3 and TRBJ1-5; D remains unclear. This CDR3 comprises 14 residues. In germline, CDR1 is MNHEY, CDR2 SVGEGT. Trimming removed 2 bases at V and 6 bases at J, with 11 bases between. CDR3 region: CASSYVRGGQPQHF. CDR3 in DNA: TGTGCCAGCAGTTACGTCCGGGGAGGTCAGCCCCAGCATTTT.